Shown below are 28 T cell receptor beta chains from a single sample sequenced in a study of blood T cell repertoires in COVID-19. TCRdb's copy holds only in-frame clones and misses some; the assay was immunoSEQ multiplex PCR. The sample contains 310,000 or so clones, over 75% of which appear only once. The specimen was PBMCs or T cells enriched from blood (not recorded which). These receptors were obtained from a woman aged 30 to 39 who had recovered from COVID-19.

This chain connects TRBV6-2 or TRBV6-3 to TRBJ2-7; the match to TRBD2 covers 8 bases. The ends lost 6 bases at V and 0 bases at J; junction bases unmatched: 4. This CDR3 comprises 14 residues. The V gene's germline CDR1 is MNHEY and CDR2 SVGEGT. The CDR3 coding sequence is TGTGCCAGCAGCACCGGGACTAGCTCCTACGAGCAGTACTTC. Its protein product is CASSTGTSSYEQYF.

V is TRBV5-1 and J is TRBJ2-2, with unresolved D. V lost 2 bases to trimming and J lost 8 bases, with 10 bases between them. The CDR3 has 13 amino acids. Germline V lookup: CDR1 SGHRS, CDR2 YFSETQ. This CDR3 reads CASSFYQPGELFF. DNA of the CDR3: TGCGCCAGCAGCTTCTATCAACCGGGGGAGCTGTTTTTT.

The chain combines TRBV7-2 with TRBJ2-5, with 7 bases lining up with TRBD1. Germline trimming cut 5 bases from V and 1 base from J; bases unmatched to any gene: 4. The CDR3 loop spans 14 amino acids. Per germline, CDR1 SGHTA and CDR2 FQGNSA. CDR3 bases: TGTGCCAGCAGCAAGGGACAGATCCAAGAGACCCAGTACTTC. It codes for CASSKGQIQETQYF.

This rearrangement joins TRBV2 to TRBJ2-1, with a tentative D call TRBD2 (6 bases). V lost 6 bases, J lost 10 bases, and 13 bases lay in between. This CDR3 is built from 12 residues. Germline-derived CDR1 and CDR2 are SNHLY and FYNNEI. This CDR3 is CASRERAGEQFF. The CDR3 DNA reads TGTGCCAGCAGAGAGAGGGCGGGAGAGCAGTTCTTC.

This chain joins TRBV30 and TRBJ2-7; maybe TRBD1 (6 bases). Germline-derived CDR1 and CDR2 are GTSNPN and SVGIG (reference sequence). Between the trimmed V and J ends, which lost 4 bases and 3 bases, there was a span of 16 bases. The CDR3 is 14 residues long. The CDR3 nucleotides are TGTGCCTGGATCCCACTGGGGGCAAGCTACGAGCAGTACTTC. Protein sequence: CAWIPLGASYEQYF.

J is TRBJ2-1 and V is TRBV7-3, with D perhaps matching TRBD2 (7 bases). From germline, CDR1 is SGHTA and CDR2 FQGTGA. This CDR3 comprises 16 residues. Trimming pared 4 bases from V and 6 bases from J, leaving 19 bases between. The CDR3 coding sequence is TGTGCCAGCAGCTACCTCAGGGGCGGGAGTGTCAATGAGCAGTTCTTC. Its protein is CASSYLRGGSVNEQFF.

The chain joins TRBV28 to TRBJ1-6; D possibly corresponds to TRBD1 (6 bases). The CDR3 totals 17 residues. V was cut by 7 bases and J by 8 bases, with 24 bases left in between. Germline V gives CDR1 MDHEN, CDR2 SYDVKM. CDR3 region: CASISGGRVGLDSPLHF. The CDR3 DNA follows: TGTGCCAGCATCTCGGGGGGCAGGGTCGGTCTGGATTCACCCCTCCACTTT.

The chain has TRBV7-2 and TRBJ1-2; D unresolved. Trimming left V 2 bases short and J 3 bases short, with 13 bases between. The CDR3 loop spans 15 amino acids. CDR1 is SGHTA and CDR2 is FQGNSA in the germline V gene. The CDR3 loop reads CASSLNVGDYYGYTF. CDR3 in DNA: TGTGCCAGCAGCTTAAACGTGGGCGATTACTATGGCTACACCTTC.

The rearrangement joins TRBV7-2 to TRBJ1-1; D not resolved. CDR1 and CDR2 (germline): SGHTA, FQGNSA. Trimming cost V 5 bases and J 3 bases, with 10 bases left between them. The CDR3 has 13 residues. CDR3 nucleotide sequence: TGTGCCAGCAGCCCCTTTTCTGACACTGAAGCTTTCTTT. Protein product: CASSPFSDTEAFF. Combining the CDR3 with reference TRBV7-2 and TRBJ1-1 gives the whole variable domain GAGVSQSPSNKVTEKGKDVELRCDPISGHTALYWYRQSLGQGLEFLIYFQGNSAPDKSGLPSDRFSAERTGGSVSTLTIQRTQQEDSAVYLCASSPFSDTEAFFGQGTRLTVV.

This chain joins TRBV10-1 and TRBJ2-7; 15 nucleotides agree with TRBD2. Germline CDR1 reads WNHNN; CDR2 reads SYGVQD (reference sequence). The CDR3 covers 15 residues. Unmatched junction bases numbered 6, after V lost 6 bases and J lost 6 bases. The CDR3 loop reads CASSTGLAGGAEQYF. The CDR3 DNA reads TGCGCCAGCAGCACGGGACTAGCGGGAGGAGCCGAGCAGTACTTC.

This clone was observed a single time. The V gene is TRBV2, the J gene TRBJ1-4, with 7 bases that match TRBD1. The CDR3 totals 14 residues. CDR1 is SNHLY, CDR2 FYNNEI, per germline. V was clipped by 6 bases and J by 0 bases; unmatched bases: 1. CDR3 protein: CASRDRTTNEKLFF. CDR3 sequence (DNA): TGTGCCAGCAGGGACAGGACAACTAATGAAAAACTGTTTTTT. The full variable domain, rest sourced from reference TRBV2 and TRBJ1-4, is EPEVTQTPSHQVTQMGQEVILRCVPISNHLYFYWYRQILGQKVEFLVSFYNNEISEKSEIFDDQFSVERPDGSNFTLKIRSTKLEDSAMYFCASRDRTTNEKLFFGSGTQLSVL.

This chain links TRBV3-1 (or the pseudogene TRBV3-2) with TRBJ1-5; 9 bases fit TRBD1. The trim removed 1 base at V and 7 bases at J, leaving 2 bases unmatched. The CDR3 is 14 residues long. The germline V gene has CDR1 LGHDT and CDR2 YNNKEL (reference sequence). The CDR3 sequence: CASSQGTGEQPQHF. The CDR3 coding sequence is TGTGCCAGCAGCCAAGGGACAGGGGAACAGCCCCAGCATTTT.

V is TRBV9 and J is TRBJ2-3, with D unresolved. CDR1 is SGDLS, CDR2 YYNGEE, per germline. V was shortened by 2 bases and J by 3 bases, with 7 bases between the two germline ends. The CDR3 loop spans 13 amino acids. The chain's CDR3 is CASSVSGTDTQYF. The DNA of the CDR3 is TGTGCCAGCAGCGTGTCCGGGACAGATACGCAGTATTTT.

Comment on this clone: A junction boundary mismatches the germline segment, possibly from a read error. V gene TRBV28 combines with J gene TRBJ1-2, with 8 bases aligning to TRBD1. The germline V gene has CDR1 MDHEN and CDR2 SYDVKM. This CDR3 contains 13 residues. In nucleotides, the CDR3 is TGTGCCAACAGTTTACCTGACAGGGGCGGCTACACCTTC. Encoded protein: CANSLPDRGGYTF.

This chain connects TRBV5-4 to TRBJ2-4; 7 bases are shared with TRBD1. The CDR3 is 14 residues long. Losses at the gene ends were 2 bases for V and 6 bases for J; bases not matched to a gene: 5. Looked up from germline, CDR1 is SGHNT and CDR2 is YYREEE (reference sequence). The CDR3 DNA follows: TGTGCCAGCAGCTTCAGGACAGGCGCAAACATTCAGTACTTC. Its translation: CASSFRTGANIQYF.

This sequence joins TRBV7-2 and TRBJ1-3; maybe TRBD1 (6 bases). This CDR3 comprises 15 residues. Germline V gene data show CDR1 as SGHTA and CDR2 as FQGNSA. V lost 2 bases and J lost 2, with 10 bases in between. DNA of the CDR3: TGTGCCAGCAGCTTAAGGGGGGGGACTGGAAACACCATATATTTT. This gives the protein CASSLRGGTGNTIYF.

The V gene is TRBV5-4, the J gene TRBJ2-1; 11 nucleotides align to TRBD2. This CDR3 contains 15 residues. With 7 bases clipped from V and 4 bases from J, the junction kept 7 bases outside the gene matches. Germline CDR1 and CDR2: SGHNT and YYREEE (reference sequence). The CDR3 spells CASSQTSGAYNEQFF. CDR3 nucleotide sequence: TGTGCCAGCTCTCAGACTAGCGGGGCATACAATGAGCAGTTCTTC. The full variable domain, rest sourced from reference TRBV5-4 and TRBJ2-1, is ETGVTQSPTHLIKTRGQQVTLRCSSQSGHNTVSWYQQALGQGPQFIFQYYREEENGRGNFPPRFSGLQFPNYSSELNVNALELDDSALYLCASSQTSGAYNEQFFGPGTRLTVL.

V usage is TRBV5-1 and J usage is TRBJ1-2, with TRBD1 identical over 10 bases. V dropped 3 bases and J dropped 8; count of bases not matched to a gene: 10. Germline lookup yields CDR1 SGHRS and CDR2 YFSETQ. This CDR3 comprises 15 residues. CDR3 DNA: TGCGCCAGCAGCTCGACCGACAGGGGGCTTTACGGCTACACCTTC. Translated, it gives CASSSTDRGLYGYTF.

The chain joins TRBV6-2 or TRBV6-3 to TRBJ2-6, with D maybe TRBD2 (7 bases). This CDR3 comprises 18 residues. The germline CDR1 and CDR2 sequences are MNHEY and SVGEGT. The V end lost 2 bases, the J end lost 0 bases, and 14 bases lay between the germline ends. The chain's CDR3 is CASSYGGGRPSGANVLTF. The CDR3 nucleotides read TGTGCCAGCAGTTACGGGGGGGGGCGCCCCTCTGGGGCCAACGTCCTGACTTTC.

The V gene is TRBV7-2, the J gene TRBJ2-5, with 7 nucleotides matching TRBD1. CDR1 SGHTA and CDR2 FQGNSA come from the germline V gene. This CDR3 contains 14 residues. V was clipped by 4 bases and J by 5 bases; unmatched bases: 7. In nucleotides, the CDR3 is TGTGCCAGCAGCTCCGGGACAGTTGTGGAGACCCAGTACTTC. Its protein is CASSSGTVVETQYF.

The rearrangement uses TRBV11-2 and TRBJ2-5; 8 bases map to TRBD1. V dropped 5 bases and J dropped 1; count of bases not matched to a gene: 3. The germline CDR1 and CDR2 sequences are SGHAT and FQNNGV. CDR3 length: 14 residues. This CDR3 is CASSVGQAQETQYF. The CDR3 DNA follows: TGTGCCAGCAGCGTGGGACAGGCCCAAGAGACCCAGTACTTC.

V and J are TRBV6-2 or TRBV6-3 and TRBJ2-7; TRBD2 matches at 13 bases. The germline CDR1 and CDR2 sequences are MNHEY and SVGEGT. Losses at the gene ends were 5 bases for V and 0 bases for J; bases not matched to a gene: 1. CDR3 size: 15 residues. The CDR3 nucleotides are TGTGCCAGCAGTACTAGCGGGAGGGCCTCCTACGAGCAGTACTTC. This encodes CASSTSGRASYEQYF.

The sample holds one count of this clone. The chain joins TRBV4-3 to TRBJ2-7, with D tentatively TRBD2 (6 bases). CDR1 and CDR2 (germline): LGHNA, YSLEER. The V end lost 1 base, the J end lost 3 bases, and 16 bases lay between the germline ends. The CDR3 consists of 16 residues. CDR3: CASSQGTGGINYEQYF. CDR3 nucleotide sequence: TGCGCCAGCAGCCAAGGGACCGGGGGTATAAACTACGAGCAGTACTTC.

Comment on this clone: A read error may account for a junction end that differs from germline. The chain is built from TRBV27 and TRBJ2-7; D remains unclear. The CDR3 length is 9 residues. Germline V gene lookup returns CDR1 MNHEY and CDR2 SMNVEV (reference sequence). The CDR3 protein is CASSFASVF. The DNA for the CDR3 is TGTGCCAGCAGTTTTGCGTCGGTTTTC.

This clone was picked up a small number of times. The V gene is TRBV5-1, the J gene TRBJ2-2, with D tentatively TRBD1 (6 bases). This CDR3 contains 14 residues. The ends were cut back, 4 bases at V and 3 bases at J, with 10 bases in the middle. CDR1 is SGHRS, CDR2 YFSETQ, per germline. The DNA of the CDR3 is TGCGCCAGCAGCCCAGGGGTGGACACCGGGGAGCTGTTTTTT. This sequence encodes CASSPGVDTGELFF.

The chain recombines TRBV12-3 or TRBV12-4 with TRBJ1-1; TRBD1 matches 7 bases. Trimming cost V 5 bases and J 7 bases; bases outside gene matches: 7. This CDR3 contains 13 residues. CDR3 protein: CASSAGGMNEAFF. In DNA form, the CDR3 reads TGTGCCAGCAGTGCAGGGGGAATGAATGAAGCTTTCTTT.

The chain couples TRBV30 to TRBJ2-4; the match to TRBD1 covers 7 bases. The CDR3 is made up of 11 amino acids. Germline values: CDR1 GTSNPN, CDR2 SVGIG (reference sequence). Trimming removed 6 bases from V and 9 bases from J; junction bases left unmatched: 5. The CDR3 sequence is CACSQGTIQYF. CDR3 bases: TGTGCCTGTTCACAGGGGACCATTCAGTACTTC.

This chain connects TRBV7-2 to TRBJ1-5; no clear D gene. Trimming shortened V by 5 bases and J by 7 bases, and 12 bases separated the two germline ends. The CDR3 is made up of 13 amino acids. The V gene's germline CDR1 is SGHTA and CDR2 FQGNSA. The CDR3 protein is CASSQDWAQPQHF. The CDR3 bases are TGTGCCAGCAGCCAGGATTGGGCCCAGCCCCAGCATTTT.